This T cell receptor beta chain was observed in a study of cytomegalovirus exposure and HLA in healthy donors. The study ran its PCR with 60 Vbeta and 13 Jbeta primers. Sequencing was performed with immunoSEQ multiplex PCR; in TCRdb, only in-frame clones are kept and a portion is missing. The sample consists of about 130,000 clones, around 77% of them appearing once. Study-level points and caveats: Later analysis found that TCR beta chains associated with HLA were more clonally expanded than other, equally common chains. Investigators reported approximately 150 TCR beta chains as tied to cytomegalovirus. There were several of the most significant clusters that appeared linked to common viral pathogens in a later analysis. The later analysis indicated that the majority of CMV-associated TCR beta chains appeared HLA-restricted.

The CDR3 is 13 amino acids. V was cut by 6 bases and J by 8 bases, with 14 bases left in between. Looked up from germline, CDR1 is MDHEN and CDR2 is SYDVKM. In the case of this clone: The antigen remains unidentified.

The receptor was derived from a man aged 30 to 45 in good health and CMV-seronegative. The V gene is TRBV28, the J gene TRBJ1-3, with D possibly TRBD1 on 6 matching bases. The specimen was PBMCs. CDR3 DNA: TGTGCCAGCAGCCCCTACAGGGTAGACACCATATATTTT. Translated: CASSPYRVDTIYF.